The 28 T cell receptor beta chains given below trace back to one sample, sequenced in a study of blood T cell repertoires in COVID-19. Libraries were prepared by immunoSEQ multiplex PCR; TCRdb keeps only in-frame clonotypes and omits some of them. The sample records 150,000 to 200,000 clones, more than 65% being singletons. Sequenced material: PBMCs or T cells enriched from blood (not recorded which). Source of these receptors: a man aged 45-60 years who had recovered from COVID-19.

This sequence joins TRBV21-1 and TRBJ2-2; the table's D gene call, TRBD1, was not cross checked with the DNA. TRBV21-1 is flagged as a pseudogene. CDR3 size: 18 residues. The CDR3 reads CASSKAGDRGPNTGELFF. The CDR3, as DNA: TGTGCCAGCAGCAAAGCGGGGGACAGGGGGCCTAACACCGGGGAGCTGTTTTTT.

The CDR3 here is CASSLGGQGANQPQHF. The CDR3 nucleotides are TGTGCCAGCAGTTTAGGGGGACAGGGGGCAAATCAGCCCCAGCATTTT. The genes are TRBV28 and TRBJ1-5; 12 bases fit TRBD1. The germline CDR1 and CDR2 sequences are MDHEN and SYDVKM. V lost 2 bases to trimming and J lost 4 bases; unmatched junction nucleotides: 3. The length of the CDR3 is 16 residues.

This chain connects TRBV5-1 to TRBJ1-1, with D tentatively TRBD1 (6 bases). Germline CDR1 and CDR2: SGHRS and YFSETQ. The CDR3 covers 15 residues. V was trimmed by 6 bases and J by 4 bases, leaving 19 bases between them. Here the CDR3 reads CASTFTGSVGTEAFF. CDR3 coding DNA: TGCGCCAGCACCTTCACAGGGTCTGTAGGCACTGAAGCTTTCTTT.

This chain joins TRBV10-3 and TRBJ1-1; 9 positions match TRBD1. The CDR3 contains 15 residues. After removal of 3 bases from V and 5 bases from J, the junction contained 7 bases not matched to a gene. Germline CDR1 is ENHRY and CDR2 is SYGVKD. The CDR3 sequence is CAISEGQGMRTEAFF. CDR3 in DNA: TGTGCCATCAGTGAAGGACAGGGGATGAGGACTGAAGCTTTCTTT.

V usage is TRBV11-2 and J usage is TRBJ1-2, with D perhaps TRBD1 (6 bases). CDR1 and CDR2 from the germline V gene are SGHAT and FQNNGV. V shed 0 bases and J shed 5 bases, with 10 bases lying between them. This CDR3 is built from 14 residues. CDR3 nucleotide sequence: TGTGCCAGCAGCTTAGATCAGGGGACATATGGCTACACCTTC. Amino acids: CASSLDQGTYGYTF.

This clone showed up just a few times. The chain carries TRBV20-1 and TRBJ2-7; D ambiguous. The germline V gene has CDR1 DFQATT and CDR2 SNEGSKA (reference sequence). V was trimmed by 3 bases and J by 2 bases, leaving 11 bases between them. This CDR3 is built from 13 residues. The CDR3 bases are TGCAGTGCTAGTGGGCTTAACCCCTACGAGCAGTACTTC. It translates to CSASGLNPYEQYF.

This clone was detected only a few times. This chain uses TRBV27 with TRBJ2-1; tentative D call: TRBD1 (5 bases). Trimming pared 2 bases from V and 8 bases from J, leaving 28 bases between. This CDR3 comprises 19 residues. CDR1 is MNHEY, CDR2 SMNVEV, per germline (reference sequence). CDR3 loop: CASSLNSPAGHRGVDEQFF. The DNA of the CDR3 is TGTGCCAGCAGTTTAAATTCCCCGGCAGGGCACCGAGGCGTGGATGAGCAGTTCTTC.

This sequence joins TRBV6-5 and TRBJ2-2; 7 positions agree with TRBD2. Germline V gives CDR1 MNHEY, CDR2 SVGAGI. The trim removed 7 bases at V and 6 bases at J, leaving 8 bases unmatched. This CDR3 comprises 14 residues. The CDR3: CASKRLARAGELFF. CDR3 sequence (DNA): TGTGCCAGCAAGAGACTAGCCAGAGCCGGGGAGCTGTTTTTT.

This chain uses TRBV11-3 with TRBJ2-2; weak D call: TRBD1 (6 bases). Germline values: CDR1 SGHNT, CDR2 YENEEA. The CDR3 is 15 residues long. V was clipped by 1 base and J by 2 bases, with 8 bases between them. CDR3 loop: CASSLGRGNTGELFF. The CDR3 DNA reads as TGTGCCAGCAGCTTAGGCAGGGGAAACACCGGGGAGCTGTTTTTT.

J is TRBJ1-6 and V is TRBV5-4; D is unclear. The CDR3 spans 17 residues. Per the germline V gene, CDR1 is SGHNT and CDR2 is YYREEE (reference sequence). V was pared by 0 bases and J by 5 bases, with 15 bases between. The CDR3 protein is CASSLGPGISDNSPLHF. CDR3 DNA: TGTGCCAGCAGCTTGGGACCCGGGATCTCAGATAATTCACCCCTCCACTTT.

CDR3 region: CASSQIGAYNSPLHF. The CDR3 DNA reads TGTGCCAGCAGCCAAATAGGAGCGTATAATTCACCCCTCCACTTT. V usage is TRBV3-1 (or the pseudogene TRBV3-2) and J usage is TRBJ1-6; no clear D. This CDR3 region has 15 residues. V was clipped by 2 bases and J by 4 bases, with 9 bases between them. Germline V CDR1 and CDR2: LGHDT, YNNKEL (reference sequence).

This rearrangement joins TRBV9 to TRBJ2-7, with TRBD1 identical over 7 bases. The CDR3 is 14 residues long. The V gene's germline CDR1 is SGDLS and CDR2 YYNGEE. Losses at the gene ends were 3 bases for V and 2 bases for J; bases not matched to a gene: 5. CDR3 sequence: CASSAGTATYEQYF. The CDR3 coding sequence is TGTGCCAGCAGCGCCGGGACAGCAACCTACGAGCAGTACTTC.

V usage is TRBV13 and J usage is TRBJ2-5; 7 nucleotides match TRBD1. In germline, CDR1 is PRHDT, CDR2 FYEKMQ (reference sequence). The trim removed 2 bases at V and 4 bases at J, leaving 13 bases unmatched. This CDR3 has 17 residues. For the CDR3, the DNA is TGTGCCAGCAGCTTACCATCGGTCCCGAGGGGGCCAGAGACCCAGTACTTC. Protein product: CASSLPSVPRGPETQYF.

The rearrangement links TRBV19 to TRBJ2-7; 7 bases match TRBD1. The V gene's germline CDR1 is LNHDA and CDR2 SQIVND (reference sequence). Trimming removed 4 bases from V and 2 bases from J; junction bases left unmatched: 8. The CDR3 runs to 15 residues. CDR3 loop: CASSKTGYGTYEQYF. In DNA, the CDR3 is TGTGCCAGTAGTAAGACAGGGTATGGGACCTACGAGCAGTACTTC. Complete variable domain (other parts from reference TRBV19 and TRBJ2-7): DGGITQSPKYLFRKEGQNVTLSCEQNLNHDAMYWYRQDPGQGLRLIYYSQIVNDFQKGDIAEGYSVSREKKESFPLTVTSAQKNPTAFYLCASSKTGYGTYEQYFGPGTRLTVT.

This clone was counted only a few times. This chain joins TRBV18 and TRBJ2-7, with 9 bases identical to TRBD1. Per the germline V gene, CDR1 is KGHSH and CDR2 is LQKENI. With 1 base clipped from V and 3 bases from J, the junction kept 7 bases outside the gene matches. The CDR3 covers 16 residues. The CDR3, as DNA: TGTGCCAGCTCACCACGGCCCGGGACAGGGTTCTACGAGCAGTACTTC. This sequence encodes CASSPRPGTGFYEQYF.

This sequence joins TRBV6-5 and TRBJ1-6; D might be TRBD1 (6 bases). The CDR3 spans 14 residues. The V gene lost 6 bases and the J gene lost 11 bases, with 17 bases spanning the gap. Germline-derived CDR1 and CDR2 are MNHEY and SVGAGI. CDR3 sequence (DNA): TGTGCCAGCAGGCTCCAAACAGGGATTCCACCCCTCCACTTT. The encoded protein is CASRLQTGIPPLHF.

J is TRBJ2-3 and V is TRBV7-2, with D tentatively TRBD2 (6 bases). Per the germline V gene, CDR1 is SGHTA and CDR2 is FQGNSA. V shed 6 bases and J shed 4 bases, with 14 bases lying between them. This CDR3 has 14 amino acids. CDR3: CASSLVGGSDTQYF. The CDR3 bases are TGTGCCAGCAGTCTGGTGGGGGGATCAGATACGCAGTATTTT.

The J gene is TRBJ2-3, the V gene TRBV6-5, with D perhaps TRBD2 (7 bases). Germline lookup yields CDR1 MNHEY and CDR2 SVGAGI. V was cut by 0 bases and J by 5 bases, with 15 bases left in between. The CDR3 is made up of 16 amino acids. For the CDR3, the DNA is TGTGCCAGCAGTTACTCGTGGGGGGGCCATAGAGATACGCAGTATTTT. This encodes CASSYSWGGHRDTQYF.

The chain couples TRBV5-1 to TRBJ2-7; TRBD2 might be the D (5 bases). Deletions cut 3 bases from V and 3 bases from J, with 22 bases between. The CDR3 has 17 amino acids. Looked up from germline, CDR1 is SGHRS and CDR2 is YFSETQ. The CDR3 here is CASSYGLRGREIYEQYF. DNA of the CDR3: TGCGCCAGCAGCTACGGGTTGAGAGGGAGAGAAATCTACGAGCAGTACTTC.

V and J are TRBV3-1 (or the pseudogene TRBV3-2) and TRBJ2-7; the D gene is possibly TRBD1 (6 bases). Germline V gene sequence: CDR1 LGHDT, CDR2 YNNKEL (reference sequence). The CDR3 totals 15 residues. Trimming cost V 4 bases and J 7 bases, with 20 bases left between them. CDR3: CASSLSDSPKEEQYF. Here the CDR3 DNA reads TGTGCCAGCAGCCTTTCGGACAGCCCTAAGGAGGAGCAGTACTTC.

The chain combines TRBV5-6 with TRBJ2-1, with D tentatively TRBD2 (5 bases). The CDR3 loop spans 14 amino acids. The V gene lost 2 bases and the J gene lost 6 bases, with 12 bases spanning the gap. Germline values: CDR1 SGHDT, CDR2 YYEEEE. CDR3 coding DNA: TGTGCCAGCAGCTTCCGGAATGGAGGCAATGAGCAGTTCTTC. This sequence encodes CASSFRNGGNEQFF. Supplemented by reference TRBV5-6 and TRBJ2-1, the full variable domain reads DAGVTQSPTHLIKTRGQQVTLRCSPKSGHDTVSWYQQALGQGPQFIFQYYEEEERQRGNFPDRFSGHQFPNYSSELNVNALLLGDSALYLCASSFRNGGNEQFFGPGTRLTVL.

The chain carries TRBV5-1 and TRBJ2-3, with 7 bases that match TRBD1. CDR1 and CDR2 from the germline V gene are SGHRS and YFSETQ. J gave up 3 bases and V 0 bases, and 4 bases lay outside the gene matches. This CDR3 comprises 15 residues. CDR3 nucleotide sequence: TGCGCCAGCAGCTTGGCCGCGACAGGGACAGATACGCAGTATTTT. Translating gives CASSLAATGTDTQYF. The entire variable domain, with the rest obtained from reference TRBV5-1 and TRBJ2-3, is as follows: KAGVTQTPRYLIKTRGQQVTLSCSPISGHRSVSWYQQTPGQGLQFLFEYFSETQRNKGNFPGRFSGRQFSNSRSEMNVSTLELGDSALYLCASSLAATGTDTQYFGPGTRLTVL.

CDR3: CASSLGLAASTDTQYF. The CDR3 region has the DNA TGTGCCAGCTCACTGGGACTAGCAGCTAGCACAGATACGCAGTATTTT. This chain uses TRBV18 with TRBJ2-3, with 9 bases that match TRBD2. The germline CDR1 and CDR2 sequences are KGHSH and LQKENI. V trimming: 4 bases; J trimming: 0 bases; junction bases outside the gene matches: 5. The CDR3 has 16 residues.

This chain links TRBV6-5 with TRBJ2-1; 9 bases align to TRBD2. V lost 5 bases to trimming and J lost 4 bases; unmatched junction nucleotides: 3. The CDR3 loop spans 14 amino acids. In germline, CDR1 is MNHEY, CDR2 SVGAGI. This CDR3 is CASSSGGPYNEQFF. The CDR3 DNA reads as TGTGCCAGCAGTAGCGGGGGGCCATACAATGAGCAGTTCTTC.

This clone was seen a single time. This sequence joins TRBV3-1 (or the pseudogene TRBV3-2) and TRBJ2-7; a possible D gene is TRBD1 (5 bases). V lost 8 bases and J lost 0, with 14 bases in between. Per germline, CDR1 LGHDT and CDR2 YNNKEL (reference sequence). This CDR3 is 14 amino acids long. This chain's CDR3 is CASAPRQSSYEQYF. In DNA form, the CDR3 reads TGTGCCAGCGCCCCCCGACAGAGCTCCTACGAGCAGTACTTC.

Concerning this clone: This CDR3 is also generated by other DNA sequences in the sample. The chain is built from TRBV3-1 (or the pseudogene TRBV3-2) and TRBJ1-4; possible D gene TRBD1, 5 bases. This CDR3 comprises 12 residues. The V end was cut by 0 bases, the J end by 11 bases, with 7 bases between. Germline-derived CDR1 and CDR2 are LGHDT and YNNKEL (reference sequence). CDR3 sequence (DNA): TGTGCCAGCAGCCAAGAGGGGGGGAAACTGTTTTTT. Protein: CASSQEGGKLFF.

The V call is TRBV7-9, the J call TRBJ1-5; 10 nucleotides match TRBD1. This CDR3 contains 17 residues. V was clipped by 1 base and J by 4 bases; unmatched bases: 7. Germline CDR1 and CDR2: SEHNR and FQNEAQ (reference sequence). This CDR3 is CASSLGTGGSRNQPQHF. The CDR3 nucleotides read TGTGCCAGCAGCTTAGGGACAGGGGGTTCTCGTAATCAGCCCCAGCATTTT.

This chain uses TRBV30 with TRBJ1-1; D gene ambiguous. This CDR3 is 13 amino acids long. Germline V gene sequence: CDR1 GTSNPN, CDR2 SVGIG (reference sequence). V dropped 3 bases and J dropped 6 bases, with 14 bases sitting between them. CDR3 DNA: TGTGCCTGGAGGATCGCCGGGAGCCCTGAAGCTTTCTTT. As protein: CAWRIAGSPEAFF.